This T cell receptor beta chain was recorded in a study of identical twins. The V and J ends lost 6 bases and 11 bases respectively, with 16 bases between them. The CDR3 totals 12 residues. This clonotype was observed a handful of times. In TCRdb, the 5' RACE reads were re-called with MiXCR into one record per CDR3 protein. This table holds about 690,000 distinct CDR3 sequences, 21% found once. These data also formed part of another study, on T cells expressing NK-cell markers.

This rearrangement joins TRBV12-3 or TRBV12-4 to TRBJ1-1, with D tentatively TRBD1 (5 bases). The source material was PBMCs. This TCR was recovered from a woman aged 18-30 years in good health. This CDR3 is CASRGVEESAFF. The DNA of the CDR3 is TGTGCCAGCAGGGGGGTGGAGGAATCGGCTTTCTTT.